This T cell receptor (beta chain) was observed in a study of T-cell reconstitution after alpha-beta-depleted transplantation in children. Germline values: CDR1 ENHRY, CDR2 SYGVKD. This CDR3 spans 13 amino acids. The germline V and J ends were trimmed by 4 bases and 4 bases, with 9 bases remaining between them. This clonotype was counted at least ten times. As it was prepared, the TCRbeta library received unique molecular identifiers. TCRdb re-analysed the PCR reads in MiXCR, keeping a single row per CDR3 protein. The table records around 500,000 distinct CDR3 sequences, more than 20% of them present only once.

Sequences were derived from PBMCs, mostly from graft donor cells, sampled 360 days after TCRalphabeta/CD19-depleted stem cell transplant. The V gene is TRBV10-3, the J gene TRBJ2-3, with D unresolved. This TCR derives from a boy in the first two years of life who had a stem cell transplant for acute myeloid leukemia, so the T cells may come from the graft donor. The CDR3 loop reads CAISVIAADTQYF. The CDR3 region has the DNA TGTGCCATCAGTGTAATAGCCGCAGATACGCAGTATTTT.